A single sample is the source of the 5 T cell receptor beta chains below, sequenced in a study of T-cell memory formation after mild COVID-19. TCRdb called the 5' RACE reads again in MiXCR, with one record for every CDR3 protein. The sample records roughly 28,000 distinct CDR3 sequences, around 12% being singletons. Sequencing used PBMCs or a T cell subset sorted from them (not recorded which). The receptors originated from an adult woman who had mild COVID-19 (a few samples of this study predate the infection). Cell type and time point are not known.

In this sample, this clonotype turned up many times. This chain joins TRBV28 and TRBJ1-2, with D possibly matching TRBD1 (5 bases). The CDR3 totals 13 residues. Germline assignment: CDR1 MDHEN and CDR2 SYDVKM. V was pared by 6 bases and J by 0 bases, with 8 bases between. The CDR3 nucleotides read TGTGCCAGCAGAACGACAGCTAACTATGGCTACACCTTC. It translates to CASRTTANYGYTF.

This clonotype was observed at least ten times. This sequence joins TRBV27 and TRBJ1-4; tentatively, D is TRBD1 (6 bases). The V gene lost 3 bases and the J gene lost 5 bases, with 19 bases spanning the gap. The CDR3 is 17 amino acids. CDR1 is MNHEY and CDR2 is SMNVEV in the germline V gene (reference sequence). CDR3 DNA: TGTGCCAGCAGTTTCCTAGGACAGTCAAAGGGAAATGAAAAACTGTTTTTT. Translated, it gives CASSFLGQSKGNEKLFF.

This clonotype was picked up many times. V and J are TRBV7-2 and TRBJ2-3; D is perhaps TRBD1 (6 bases). With 3 bases removed from V and 2 bases from J, the gap between germline ends came to 15 bases. The CDR3 has 16 residues. Germline V lookup: CDR1 SGHTA, CDR2 FQGNSA. The chain's CDR3 is CASSFMGARPTDTQYF. CDR3 sequence (DNA): TGTGCCAGCAGCTTCATGGGGGCCCGGCCCACAGATACGCAGTATTTT.

Ten or more counts support this clonotype. This sequence joins TRBV11-1 and TRBJ1-5; weak D call: TRBD1 (6 bases). With 4 bases removed from V and 0 bases from J, the gap between germline ends came to 25 bases. Germline V gene data show CDR1 as SGHAT and CDR2 as FQDESV (reference sequence). The CDR3 loop spans 20 amino acids. The CDR3 DNA follows: TGTGCCAGCAGCTCATCCGAACAAGACAGGAACCCTTATAGCAATCAGCCCCAGCATTTT. It codes for CASSSSEQDRNPYSNQPQHF.

In this sample, this clonotype turned up many times. The chain is built from TRBV4-3 and TRBJ1-4; D remains unclear. Trimming took off 5 bases at V and 0 bases at J, with 7 bases between the two ends. The CDR3 loop spans 14 amino acids. Germline V CDR1 and CDR2: LGHNA, YSLEER. The CDR3 loop reads CASSISATNEKLFF. CDR3 in DNA: TGCGCCAGCAGCATTTCGGCAACTAATGAAAAACTGTTTTTT.